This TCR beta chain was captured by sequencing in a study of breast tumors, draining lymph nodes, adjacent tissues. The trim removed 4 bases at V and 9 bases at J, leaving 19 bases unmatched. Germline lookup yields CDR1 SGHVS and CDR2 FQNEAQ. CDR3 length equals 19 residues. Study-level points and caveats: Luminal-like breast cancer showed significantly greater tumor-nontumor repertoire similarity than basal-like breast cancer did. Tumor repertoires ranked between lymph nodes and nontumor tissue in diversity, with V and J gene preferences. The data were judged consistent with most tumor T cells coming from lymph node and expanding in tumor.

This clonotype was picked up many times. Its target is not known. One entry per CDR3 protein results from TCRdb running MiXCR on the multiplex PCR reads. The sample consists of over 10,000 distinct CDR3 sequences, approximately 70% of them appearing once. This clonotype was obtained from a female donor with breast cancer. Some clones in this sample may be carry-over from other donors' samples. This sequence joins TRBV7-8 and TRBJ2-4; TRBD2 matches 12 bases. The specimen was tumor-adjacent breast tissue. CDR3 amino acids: CASSSGLAGPVGGSGIQYF. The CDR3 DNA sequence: TGTGCCAGCAGCTCGGGACTAGCGGGTCCAGTAGGAGGTAGCGGCATTCAGTACTTC.